This is a list of T cell receptor beta chains from one sample in a study of blood T cells in healthy people across ages. TCRdb independently ran MiXCR on the 5' RACE reads; one entry per CDR3 protein. The sample contains 500,000 to 600,000 distinct CDR3 sequences, 25% to 30% of which appear only once. Sequencing was performed on blood. The receptors were gathered from a woman between 70 and 85 years old in good health. The CDR3 runs from the conserved cysteine through the conserved F or W. The D gene is left open where the match is weak. Only part of the rows carry a size: once, few, many, or a class if the clone is expanded.

j_call | v_call | clone_size | d_call | cdr3_aa | cdr3_nt
TRBJ2-3 | TRBV27 | . | . | CASSLLRLRVPRERSDTQYF | TGTGCCAGCAGTTTATTAAGGCTGCGCGTTCCCAGGGAGAGATCAGATACGCAGTATTTT
TRBJ1-2 | TRBV6-1 | . | . | CASRTLTGVYGYTF | TGTGCCAGCAGAACTCTGACAGGAGTTTATGGCTACACCTTC
TRBJ2-6 | TRBV20-1 | few | . | CSATASSGANVLTF | TGCAGTGCTACTGCAAGTTCTGGGGCCAACGTCCTGACTTTC
TRBJ2-3 | TRBV5-1 | few | . | CASIIGDTQYF | TGCGCCAGCATCATAGGGGATACGCAGTATTTT
TRBJ1-2 | TRBV4-3 | many | . | CASSPLTDAGYGYTF | TGCGCCAGCAGCCCTCTCACCGACGCTGGCTATGGCTACACCTTC
TRBJ2-7 | TRBV5-6 | . | TRBD1 | CASSLDRGIHEQYF | TGTGCCAGCAGCCTGGACAGGGGGATCCACGAGCAGTACTTC
TRBJ1-1 | TRBV18 | few | TRBD1 | CASSNRDRMNTEAFF | TGTGCCAGCTCGAACCGGGACAGGATGAACACTGAAGCTTTCTTT
TRBJ2-2 | TRBV29-1 | few | . | CSVEGHRNTGELFF | TGCAGCGTTGAGGGCCATAGGAACACCGGGGAGCTGTTTTTT
TRBJ2-6 | TRBV4-2 | . | . | CASSQVRDIYSGANVLTF | TGTGCCAGCAGCCAAGTCCGGGACATATACTCTGGGGCCAACGTCCTGACTTTC
TRBJ2-5 | TRBV29-1 | . | TRBD2 | CSVDGAGGRETQYF | TGCAGCGTTGATGGAGCGGGGGGGCGAGAGACCCAGTACTTC
TRBJ2-1 | TRBV6-2/TRBV6-3 | few | . | CASSYEATLIRNEQFF | TGTGCCAGCAGTTACGAGGCGACCCTCATACGAAATGAGCAGTTCTTC
TRBJ2-7 | TRBV7-2 | . | TRBD2 | CASSRSGVGSYEQYF | TGTGCCAGCAGCCGAAGCGGGGTAGGCTCCTACGAGCAGTACTTC
TRBJ2-5 | TRBV11-2 | few | . | CASSLDHSLGGTQYF | TGTGCCAGCAGCTTAGATCACAGCTTGGGCGGGACCCAGTACTTC
TRBJ1-4 | TRBV7-9 | few | . | CASSLGAATNEKLFF | TGTGCCAGCAGCTTAGGAGCGGCAACTAATGAAAAACTGTTTTTT